The sample holds one count of the clone carrying this T cell receptor (beta chain). The data are from a study of OX40 agonist ivuxolimab in advanced cancers. Data came from immunoSEQ multiplex PCR; TCRdb stores just in-frame clones and leaves some out. The sample records approximately 60,000 clones, about four fifths being singletons. V was cut by 4 bases and J by 4 bases, with 14 bases left in between. Germline CDR1 and CDR2: SGHTA and FQGTGA. The CDR3 covers 16 residues. The genes are TRBV7-3 and TRBJ2-6; D is perhaps TRBD1 or TRBD2 (5 bases each). Sequencing used CD4+ or CD8+ T cells sorted from blood, obtained in a trial of the OX40 agonist ivuxolimab. The sequence came from an adult with an advanced solid tumor such as melanoma, head and neck, liver or kidney cancer. The CDR3 protein is CASSSGPGAGANVLTF. The CDR3 DNA reads as TGTGCCAGCAGCTCGGGACCCGGGGCCGGGGCCAACGTCCTGACTTTC.